What follows is one T cell receptor (beta chain) and its context. CDR3 length: 14 amino acids. The germline V gene has CDR1 LGHNT and CDR2 FRNRAP. V was pared by 6 bases and J by 0 bases, with 8 bases between. This sample was taken from a study of preoperative IRX-2 immunotherapy in early breast cancer. Repertoires were generated with immunoSEQ multiplex PCR, while TCRdb's copy carries only in-frame clones and drops some. The sample includes tens of thousands of clones, approximately 83% of them seen just once. The treatment is: preoperative locoregional IRX-2 cytokine immunotherapy. This phase Ib study tested locoregional IRX-2 cytokine immunotherapy given before surgery.

This material was collected from a patient treated with IRX-2 immunotherapy. This chain connects TRBV12-5 to TRBJ1-4, with D hard to call. The receptor's source is a human donor with breast cancer. CDR3 bases: TGTGCTAGTGGGCGACGGGCAACTAATGAAAAACTGTTTTTT. Its protein is CASGRRATNEKLFF. Supplemented by reference TRBV12-5 and TRBJ1-4, the full variable domain reads DARVTQTPRHKVTEMGQEVTMRCQPILGHNTVFWYRQTMMQGLELLAYFRNRAPLDDSGMPKDRFSAEMPDATLATLKIQPSEPRDSAVYFCASGRRATNEKLFFGSGTQLSVL.